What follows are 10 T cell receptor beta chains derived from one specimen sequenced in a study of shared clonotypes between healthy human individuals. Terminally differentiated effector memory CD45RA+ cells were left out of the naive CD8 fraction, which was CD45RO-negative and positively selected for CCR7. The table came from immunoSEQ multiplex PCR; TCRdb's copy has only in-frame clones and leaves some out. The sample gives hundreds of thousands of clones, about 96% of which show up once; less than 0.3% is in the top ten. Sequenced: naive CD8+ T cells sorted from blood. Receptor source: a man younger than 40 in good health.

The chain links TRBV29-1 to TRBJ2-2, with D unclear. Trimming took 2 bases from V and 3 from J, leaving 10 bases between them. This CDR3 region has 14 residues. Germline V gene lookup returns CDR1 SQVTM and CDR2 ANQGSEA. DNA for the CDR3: TGCAGCGTTGAACGGAGCTCGGACACCGGGGAGCTGTTTTTT. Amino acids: CSVERSSDTGELFF.

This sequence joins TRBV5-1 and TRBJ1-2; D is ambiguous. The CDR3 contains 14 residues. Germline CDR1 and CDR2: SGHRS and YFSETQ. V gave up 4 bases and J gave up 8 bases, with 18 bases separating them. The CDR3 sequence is CASSPEDPRSGYTF. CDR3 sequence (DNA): TGCGCCAGCAGCCCTGAGGACCCTAGATCGGGCTACACCTTC.

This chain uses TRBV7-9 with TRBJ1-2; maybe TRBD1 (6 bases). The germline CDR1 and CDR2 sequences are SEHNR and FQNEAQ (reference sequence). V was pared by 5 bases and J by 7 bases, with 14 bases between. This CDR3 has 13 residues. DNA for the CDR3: TGTGCCAGCAGCCCACAGGGCCGATTTGGCTACACCTTC. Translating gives CASSPQGRFGYTF.

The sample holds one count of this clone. The CDR3: CASRPPSWHNEKLFF. CDR3 nucleotides: TGTGCCAGCAGACCCCCAAGCTGGCATAATGAAAAACTGTTTTTT. The V gene is TRBV27, the J gene TRBJ1-4; D gene ambiguous. The CDR3 is 15 residues long. CDR1 and CDR2 (germline): MNHEY, SMNVEV (reference sequence). Deletions cut 6 bases from V and 4 bases from J, with 15 bases between.

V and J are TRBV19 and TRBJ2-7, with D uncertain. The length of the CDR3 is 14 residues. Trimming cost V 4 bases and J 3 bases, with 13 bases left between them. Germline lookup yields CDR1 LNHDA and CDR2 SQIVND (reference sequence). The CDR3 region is CASSTSLDRYEQYF. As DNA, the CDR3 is TGTGCCAGTAGTACGTCCTTGGACCGCTACGAGCAGTACTTC.

CDR3 residues: CASSKARAPPEQFF. CDR3 sequence (DNA): TGTGCCAGCAGCAAAGCGCGGGCTCCCCCTGAGCAGTTCTTC. V usage is TRBV21-1 and J usage is TRBJ2-1; no DNA check was done on the table's D call, TRBD2. TRBV21-1 is a known pseudogene. The CDR3 sequence is 14 residues long.

The CDR3 loop is CASSPERVPETQYF. The CDR3 DNA reads TGTGCCAGCAGCCCTGAACGGGTGCCGGAGACCCAGTACTTC. The chain couples TRBV7-8 to TRBJ2-5, with no clear D. V was shortened by 5 bases and J by 5 bases, with 15 bases between the two germline ends. The CDR3 has 14 amino acids. Germline V lookup: CDR1 SGHVS, CDR2 FQNEAQ.

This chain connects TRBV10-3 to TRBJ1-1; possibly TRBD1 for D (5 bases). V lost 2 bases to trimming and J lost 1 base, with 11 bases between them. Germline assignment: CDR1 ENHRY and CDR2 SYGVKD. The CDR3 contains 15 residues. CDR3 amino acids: CAISELGHTNTEAFF. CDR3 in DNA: TGTGCCATCAGTGAGCTAGGACACACGAACACTGAAGCTTTCTTT.

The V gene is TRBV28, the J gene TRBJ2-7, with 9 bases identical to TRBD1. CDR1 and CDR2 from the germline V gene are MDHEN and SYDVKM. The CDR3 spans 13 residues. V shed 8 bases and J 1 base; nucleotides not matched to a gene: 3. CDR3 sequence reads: CASEGQGSYEQYF. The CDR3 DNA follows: TGTGCCAGCGAGGGACAGGGTTCCTACGAGCAGTACTTC.

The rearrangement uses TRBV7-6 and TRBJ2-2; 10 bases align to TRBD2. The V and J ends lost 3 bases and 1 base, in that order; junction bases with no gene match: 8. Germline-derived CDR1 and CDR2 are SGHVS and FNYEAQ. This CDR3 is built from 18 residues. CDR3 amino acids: CASSFSSGSSWNTGELFF. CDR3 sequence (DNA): TGTGCCAGCAGCTTCTCTAGCGGGAGTAGTTGGAACACCGGGGAGCTGTTTTTT.